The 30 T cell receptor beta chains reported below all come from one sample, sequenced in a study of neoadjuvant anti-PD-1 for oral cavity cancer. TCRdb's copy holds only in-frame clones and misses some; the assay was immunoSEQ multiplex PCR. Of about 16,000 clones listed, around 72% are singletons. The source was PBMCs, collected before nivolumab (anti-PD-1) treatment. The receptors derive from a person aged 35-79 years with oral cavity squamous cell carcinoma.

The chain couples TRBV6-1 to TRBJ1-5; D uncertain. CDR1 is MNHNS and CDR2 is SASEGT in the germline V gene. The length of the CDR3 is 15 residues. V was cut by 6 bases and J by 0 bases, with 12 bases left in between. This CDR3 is CASRVSGDSNQPQHF. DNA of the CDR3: TGTGCCAGCAGAGTATCGGGAGATAGCAATCAGCCCCAGCATTTT.

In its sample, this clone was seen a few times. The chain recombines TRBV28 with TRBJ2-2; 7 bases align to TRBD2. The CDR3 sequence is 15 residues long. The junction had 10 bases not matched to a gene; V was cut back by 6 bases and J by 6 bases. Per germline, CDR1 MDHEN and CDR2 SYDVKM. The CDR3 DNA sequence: TGTGCCAGCAGGACCACCGGGACTACGGCCGGGGAGCTGTTTTTT. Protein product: CASRTTGTTAGELFF.

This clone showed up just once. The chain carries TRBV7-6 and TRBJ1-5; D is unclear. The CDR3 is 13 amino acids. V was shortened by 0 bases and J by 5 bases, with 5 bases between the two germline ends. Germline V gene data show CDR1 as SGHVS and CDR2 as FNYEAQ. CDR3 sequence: CASSLAGYQPQHF. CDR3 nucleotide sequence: TGTGCCAGCAGCTTAGCAGGGTATCAGCCCCAGCATTTT.

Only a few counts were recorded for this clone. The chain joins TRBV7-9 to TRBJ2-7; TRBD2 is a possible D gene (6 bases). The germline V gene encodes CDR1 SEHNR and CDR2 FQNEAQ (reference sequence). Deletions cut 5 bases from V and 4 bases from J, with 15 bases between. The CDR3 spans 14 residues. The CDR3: CASSPPGLQYEQYF. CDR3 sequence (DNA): TGTGCCAGCAGCCCACCGGGACTCCAATACGAGCAGTACTTC.

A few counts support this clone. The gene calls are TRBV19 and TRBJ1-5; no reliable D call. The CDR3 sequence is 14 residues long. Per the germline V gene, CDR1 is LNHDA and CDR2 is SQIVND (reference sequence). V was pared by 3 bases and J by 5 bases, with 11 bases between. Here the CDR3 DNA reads TGTGCCAGTAGTATCCGGTCCGTAGATCAGCCCCAGCATTTT. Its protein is CASSIRSVDQPQHF.

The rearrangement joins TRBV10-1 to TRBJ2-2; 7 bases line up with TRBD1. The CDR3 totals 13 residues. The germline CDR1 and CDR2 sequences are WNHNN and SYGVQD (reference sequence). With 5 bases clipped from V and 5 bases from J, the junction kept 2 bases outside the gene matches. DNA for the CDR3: TGCGCCAGCAGTACACAGGGGACCGGGGAGCTGTTTTTT. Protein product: CASSTQGTGELFF.

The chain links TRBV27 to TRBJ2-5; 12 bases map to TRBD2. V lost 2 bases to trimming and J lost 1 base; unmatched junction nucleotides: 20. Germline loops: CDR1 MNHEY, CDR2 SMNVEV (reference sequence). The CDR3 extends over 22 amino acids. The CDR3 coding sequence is TGTGCCAGCAGTTTACTAAAGACAGGACTAGCGGGGATAGGTTGGGCCCAAGAGACCCAGTACTTC. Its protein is CASSLLKTGLAGIGWAQETQYF.

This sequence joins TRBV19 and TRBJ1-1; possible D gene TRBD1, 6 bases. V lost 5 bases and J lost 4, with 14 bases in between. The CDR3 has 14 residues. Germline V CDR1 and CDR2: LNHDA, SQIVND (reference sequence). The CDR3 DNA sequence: TGTGCCAGTAGTTTCGGGGGGCTCGGCACTGAAGCTTTCTTT. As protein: CASSFGGLGTEAFF.

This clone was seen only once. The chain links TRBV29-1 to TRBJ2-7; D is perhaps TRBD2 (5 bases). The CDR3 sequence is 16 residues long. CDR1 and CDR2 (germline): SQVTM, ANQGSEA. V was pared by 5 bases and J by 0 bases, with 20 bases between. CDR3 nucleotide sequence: TGCAGCGTTCGGGGTAGGATCGATAGAAGCTCCTACGAGCAGTACTTC. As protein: CSVRGRIDRSSYEQYF.

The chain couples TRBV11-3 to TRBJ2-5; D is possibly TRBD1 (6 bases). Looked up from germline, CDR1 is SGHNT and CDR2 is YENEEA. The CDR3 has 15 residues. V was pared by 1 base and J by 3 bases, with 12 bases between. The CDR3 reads CASSLGGTLKETQYF. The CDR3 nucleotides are TGTGCCAGCAGCTTAGGAGGGACACTCAAAGAGACCCAGTACTTC.

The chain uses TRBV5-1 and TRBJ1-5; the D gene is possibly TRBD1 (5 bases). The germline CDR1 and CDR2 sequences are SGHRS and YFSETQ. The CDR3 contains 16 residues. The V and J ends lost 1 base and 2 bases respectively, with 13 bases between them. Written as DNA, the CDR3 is TGCGCCAGCAGCTTGTCAGGGCGAACGGGCAATCAGCCCCAGCATTTT. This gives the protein CASSLSGRTGNQPQHF.

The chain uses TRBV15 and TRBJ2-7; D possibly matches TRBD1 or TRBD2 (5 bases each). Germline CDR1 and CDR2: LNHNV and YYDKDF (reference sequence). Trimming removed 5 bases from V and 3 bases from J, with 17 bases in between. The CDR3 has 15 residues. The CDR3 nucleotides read TGTGCCACCAGCGGTGGCAGGGCAGGAGGCTACGAGCAGTACTTC. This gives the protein CATSGGRAGGYEQYF.

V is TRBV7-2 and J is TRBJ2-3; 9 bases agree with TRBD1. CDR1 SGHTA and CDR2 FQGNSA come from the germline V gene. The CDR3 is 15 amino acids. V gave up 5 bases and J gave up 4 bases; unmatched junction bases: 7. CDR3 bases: TGTGCCAGCAGCCCACAGGGGGCATCAGCAGATACGCAGTATTTT. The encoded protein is CASSPQGASADTQYF.

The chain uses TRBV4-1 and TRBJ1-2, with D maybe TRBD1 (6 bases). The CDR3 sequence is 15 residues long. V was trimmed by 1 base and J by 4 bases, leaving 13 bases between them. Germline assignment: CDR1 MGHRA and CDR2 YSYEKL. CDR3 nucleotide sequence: TGCGCCAGCAGCCAAGTCGAAGGGGGAAGCTATGGCTACACCTTC. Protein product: CASSQVEGGSYGYTF.

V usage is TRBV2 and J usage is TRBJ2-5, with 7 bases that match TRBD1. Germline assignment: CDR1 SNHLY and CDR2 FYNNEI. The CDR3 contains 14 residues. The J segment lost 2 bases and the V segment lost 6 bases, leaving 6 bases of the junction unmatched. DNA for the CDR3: TGTGCCAGCAGCTACAGGGGTTATCAAGAGACCCAGTACTTC. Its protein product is CASSYRGYQETQYF.

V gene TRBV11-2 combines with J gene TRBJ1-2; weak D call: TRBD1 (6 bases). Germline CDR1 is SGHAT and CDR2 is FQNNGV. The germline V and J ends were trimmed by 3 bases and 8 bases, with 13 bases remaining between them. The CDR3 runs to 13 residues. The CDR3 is CASSFTGFGGYTF. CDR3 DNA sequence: TGTGCCAGCAGCTTCACAGGGTTCGGCGGCTACACCTTC.

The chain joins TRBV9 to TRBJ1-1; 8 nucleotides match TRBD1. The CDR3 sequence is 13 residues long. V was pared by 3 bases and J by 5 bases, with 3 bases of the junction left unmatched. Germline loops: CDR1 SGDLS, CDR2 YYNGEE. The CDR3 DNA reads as TGTGCCAGCAGCGAACAGGGGGGAACTGAAGCTTTCTTT. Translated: CASSEQGGTEAFF.

CDR3 loop: CASSLVPGSGNTIYF. In nucleotides, the CDR3 is TGTGCCAGCAGCTTGGTACCCGGCTCTGGAAACACCATATATTTT. The V and J genes are TRBV5-6 and TRBJ1-3, with unresolved D. Germline V gene data show CDR1 as SGHDT and CDR2 as YYEEEE. The CDR3 totals 15 residues. V shed 0 bases and J shed 0 bases, with 7 bases lying between them.

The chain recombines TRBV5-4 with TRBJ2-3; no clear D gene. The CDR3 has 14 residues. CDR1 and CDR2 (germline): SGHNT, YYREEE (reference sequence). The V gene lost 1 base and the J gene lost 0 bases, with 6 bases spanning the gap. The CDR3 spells CASSLKKSTDTQYF. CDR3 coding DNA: TGTGCCAGCAGCTTGAAGAAAAGCACAGATACGCAGTATTTT.

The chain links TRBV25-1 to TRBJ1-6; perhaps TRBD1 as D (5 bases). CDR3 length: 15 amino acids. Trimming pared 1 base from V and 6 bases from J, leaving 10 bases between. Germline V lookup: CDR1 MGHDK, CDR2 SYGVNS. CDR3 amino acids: CASSESGTSNSPLHF. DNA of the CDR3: TGTGCCAGCAGTGAATCCGGGACCTCTAATTCACCCCTCCACTTT.

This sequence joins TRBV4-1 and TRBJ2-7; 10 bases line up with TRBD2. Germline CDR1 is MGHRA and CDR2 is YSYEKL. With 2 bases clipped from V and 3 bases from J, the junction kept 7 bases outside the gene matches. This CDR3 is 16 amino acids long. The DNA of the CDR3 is TGCGCCAGCAGCCAAACCCTTTTAGCGGGAGGCTACGAGCAGTACTTC. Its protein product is CASSQTLLAGGYEQYF.

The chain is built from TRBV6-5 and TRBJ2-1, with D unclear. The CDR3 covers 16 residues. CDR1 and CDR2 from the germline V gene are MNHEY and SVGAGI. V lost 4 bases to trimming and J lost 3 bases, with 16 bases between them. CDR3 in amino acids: CASSSYGRSYYNEQFF. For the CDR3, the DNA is TGTGCCAGCAGTTCCTACGGACGGAGCTACTACAATGAGCAGTTCTTC.

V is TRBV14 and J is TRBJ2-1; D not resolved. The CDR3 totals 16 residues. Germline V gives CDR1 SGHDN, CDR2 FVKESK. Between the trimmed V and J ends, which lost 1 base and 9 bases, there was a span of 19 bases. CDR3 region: CASSQGPGLRAIEQFF. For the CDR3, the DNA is TGTGCCAGCAGCCAAGGCCCTGGATTAAGGGCCATTGAGCAGTTCTTC.

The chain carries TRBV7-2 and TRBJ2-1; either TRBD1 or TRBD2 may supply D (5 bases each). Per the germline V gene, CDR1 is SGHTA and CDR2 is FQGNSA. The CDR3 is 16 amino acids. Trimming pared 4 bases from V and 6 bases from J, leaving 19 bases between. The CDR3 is CASSYRLAGQRNEQFF. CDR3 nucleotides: TGTGCCAGCAGCTACAGGCTGGCGGGCCAACGCAATGAGCAGTTCTTC.

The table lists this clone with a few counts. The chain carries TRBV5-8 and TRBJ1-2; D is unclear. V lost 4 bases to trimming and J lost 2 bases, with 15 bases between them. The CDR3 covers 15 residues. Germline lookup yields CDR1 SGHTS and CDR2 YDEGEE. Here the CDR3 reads CASSPTPTNNYGYTF. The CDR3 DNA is TGTGCCAGCAGCCCCACTCCGACAAACAACTATGGCTACACCTTC.

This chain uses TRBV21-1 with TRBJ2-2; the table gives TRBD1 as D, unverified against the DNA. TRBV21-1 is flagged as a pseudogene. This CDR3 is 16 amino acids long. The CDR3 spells CASSKANRVPVGELFF. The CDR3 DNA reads TGTGCCAGCAGCAAGGCCAACAGGGTGCCCGTCGGGGAGCTGTTTTTT.

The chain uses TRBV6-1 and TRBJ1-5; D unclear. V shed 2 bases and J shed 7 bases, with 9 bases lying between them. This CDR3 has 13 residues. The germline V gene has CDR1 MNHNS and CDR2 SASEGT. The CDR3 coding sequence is TGTGCCAGCAGTGAAAGGGAAAGACAGCCCCAGCATTTT. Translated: CASSERERQPQHF.

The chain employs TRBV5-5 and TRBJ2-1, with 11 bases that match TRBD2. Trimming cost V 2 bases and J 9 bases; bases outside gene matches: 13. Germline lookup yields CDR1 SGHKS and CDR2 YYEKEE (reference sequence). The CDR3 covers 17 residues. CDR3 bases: TGTGCCAGCAGCTTAGGGTTAGCGGGAGGGCTTTGGATTGAGCAGTTCTTC. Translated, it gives CASSLGLAGGLWIEQFF. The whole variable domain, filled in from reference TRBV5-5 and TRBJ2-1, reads DAGVTQSPTHLIKTRGQQVTLRCSPISGHKSVSWYQQVLGQGPQFIFQYYEKEERGRGNFPDRFSARQFPNYSSELNVNALLLGDSALYLCASSLGLAGGLWIEQFFGPGTRLTVL.

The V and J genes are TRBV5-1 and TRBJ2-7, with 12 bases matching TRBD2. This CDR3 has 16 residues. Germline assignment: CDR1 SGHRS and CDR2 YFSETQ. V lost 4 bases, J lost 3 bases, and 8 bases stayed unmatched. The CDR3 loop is CASSPGETSGSYEQYF. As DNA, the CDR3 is TGCGCCAGCAGCCCCGGCGAGACTAGCGGGAGCTACGAGCAGTACTTC.

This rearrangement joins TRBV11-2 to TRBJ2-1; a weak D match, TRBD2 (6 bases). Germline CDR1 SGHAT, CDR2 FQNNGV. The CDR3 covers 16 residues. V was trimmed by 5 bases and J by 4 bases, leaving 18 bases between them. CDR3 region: CASSPSVAGMYNEQFF. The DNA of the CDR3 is TGTGCCAGCAGCCCCTCGGTGGCGGGAATGTACAATGAGCAGTTCTTC.